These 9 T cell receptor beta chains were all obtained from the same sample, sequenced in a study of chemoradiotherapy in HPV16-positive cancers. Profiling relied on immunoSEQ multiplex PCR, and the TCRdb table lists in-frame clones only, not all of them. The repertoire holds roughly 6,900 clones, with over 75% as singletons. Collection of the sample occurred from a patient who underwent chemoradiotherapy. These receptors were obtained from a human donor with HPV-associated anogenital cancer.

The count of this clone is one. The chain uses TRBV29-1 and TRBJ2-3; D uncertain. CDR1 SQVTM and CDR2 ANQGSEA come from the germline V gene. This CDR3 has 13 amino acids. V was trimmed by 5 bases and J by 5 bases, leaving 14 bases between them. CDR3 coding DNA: TGCAGCGTTATTCCCAATTTGGAAGATACGCAGTATTTT. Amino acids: CSVIPNLEDTQYF.

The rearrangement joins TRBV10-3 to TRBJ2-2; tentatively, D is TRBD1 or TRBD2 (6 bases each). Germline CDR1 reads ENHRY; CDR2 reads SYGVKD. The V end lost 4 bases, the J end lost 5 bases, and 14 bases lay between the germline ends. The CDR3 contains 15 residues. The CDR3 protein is CAISGTGARTGELFF. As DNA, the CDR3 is TGTGCCATCAGTGGGACGGGGGCTCGGACCGGGGAGCTGTTTTTT.

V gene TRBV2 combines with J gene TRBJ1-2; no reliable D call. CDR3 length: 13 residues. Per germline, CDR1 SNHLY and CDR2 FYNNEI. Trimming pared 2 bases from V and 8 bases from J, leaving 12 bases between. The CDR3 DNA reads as TGTGCCAGCAGTGAAATTAGGGCGGAAGGCTACACCTTC. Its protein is CASSEIRAEGYTF. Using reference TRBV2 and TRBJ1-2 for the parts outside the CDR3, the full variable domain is EPEVTQTPSHQVTQMGQEVILRCVPISNHLYFYWYRQILGQKVEFLVSFYNNEISEKSEIFDDQFSVERPDGSNFTLKIRSTKLEDSAMYFCASSEIRAEGYTFGSGTRLTVV.

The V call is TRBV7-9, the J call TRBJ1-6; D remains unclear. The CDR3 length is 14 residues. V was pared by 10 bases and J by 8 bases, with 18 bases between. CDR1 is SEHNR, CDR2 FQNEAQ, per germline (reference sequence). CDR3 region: CATQEGMTHSPLHF. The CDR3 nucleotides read TGTGCCACCCAGGAAGGAATGACCCATTCACCCCTCCACTTT.

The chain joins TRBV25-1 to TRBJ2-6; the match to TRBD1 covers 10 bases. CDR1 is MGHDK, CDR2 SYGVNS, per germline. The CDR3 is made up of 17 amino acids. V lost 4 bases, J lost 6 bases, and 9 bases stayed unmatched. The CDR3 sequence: CASSGQGASSSANVLTF. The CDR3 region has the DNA TGTGCCAGCAGTGGACAGGGGGCGTCCTCTTCGGCCAACGTCCTGACTTTC.

The CDR3 DNA sequence: TGTGCCAGCAGCGTAGGAGCGACTGATGAAACAGACATATATTTT. Amino acids: CASSVGATDETDIYF. This chain joins TRBV9 and TRBJ1-3; D gene unclear. This CDR3 region has 15 residues. V dropped 0 bases and J dropped 12 bases, with 19 bases sitting between them. Germline CDR1 is SGDLS and CDR2 is YYNGEE. Using reference TRBV9 and TRBJ1-3 for the parts outside the CDR3, the full variable domain is DSGVTQTPKHLITATGQRVTLRCSPRSGDLSVYWYQQSLDQGLQFLIQYYNGEERAKGNILERFSAQQFPDLHSELNLSSLELGDSALYFCASSVGATDETDIYFGEGSWLTVV.

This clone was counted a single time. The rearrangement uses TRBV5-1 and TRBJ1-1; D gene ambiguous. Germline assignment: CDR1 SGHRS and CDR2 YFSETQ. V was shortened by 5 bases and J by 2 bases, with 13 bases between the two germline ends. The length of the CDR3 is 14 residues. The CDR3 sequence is CASRLAPGNTEAFF. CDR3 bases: TGCGCCAGCAGACTCGCGCCGGGAAACACTGAAGCTTTCTTT.

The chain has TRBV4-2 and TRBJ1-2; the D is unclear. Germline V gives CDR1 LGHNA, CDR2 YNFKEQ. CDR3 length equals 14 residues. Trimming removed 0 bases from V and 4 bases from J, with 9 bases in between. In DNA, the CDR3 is TGTGCCAGCAGCCAAGACCGCTCCCGCTATGGCTACACCTTC. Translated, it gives CASSQDRSRYGYTF.

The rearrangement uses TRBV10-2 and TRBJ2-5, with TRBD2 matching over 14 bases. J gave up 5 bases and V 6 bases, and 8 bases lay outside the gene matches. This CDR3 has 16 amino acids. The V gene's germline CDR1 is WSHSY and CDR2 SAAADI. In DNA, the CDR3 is TGCGCCAGCAGCCGACTAGCGGGGGGGCCAGGGGAGACCCAGTACTTC. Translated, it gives CASSRLAGGPGETQYF.